The 18 T cell receptor beta chains presented below share a single source sample, sequenced in a study of molecular identifiers for immune sequencing clone quantification. TCRdb recomputed calls from the PCR reads with MiXCR, one row per CDR3 protein. The repertoire holds roughly 100,000 distinct CDR3 sequences, with under 40% as singletons. Sequenced: naive CD8+ T cells from blood, with Jurkat cell RNA spiked in. Indicated subset: FACS-sorted CD8+CD4-CCR7+CD45RA+ naive T cells. The receptors here all came from a human donor in good health. Some libraries in this study had Jurkat cell RNA spiked in.

Note on this clonotype: This may arise from a read error, as a much more abundant clone is one base away. The chain has TRBV29-1 and TRBJ2-7; 9 bases align to TRBD1. CDR1 is SQVTM, CDR2 ANQGSEA, per germline. This CDR3 has 14 residues. The CDR3 DNA follows: TGCAGCGGTGAAATACTGGACAGGGGTTACGAGCAGTACTTC. Residues: CSGEILDRGYEQYF.

In its sample, this clonotype was seen a few times. The chain links TRBV20-1 to TRBJ2-7; 13 bases align to TRBD2. J gave up 7 bases and V 0 bases, and 9 bases lay outside the gene matches. Germline CDR1 DFQATT, CDR2 SNEGSKA (reference sequence). The CDR3 contains 16 residues. This CDR3 is CSARDRTSGRIWEQYF. The CDR3 DNA follows: TGCAGTGCTAGAGATAGGACTAGCGGGAGAATTTGGGAGCAGTACTTC.

This clonotype has just a few counts. This chain links TRBV7-9 with TRBJ2-5, with TRBD1 identical over 9 bases. CDR1 is SEHNR and CDR2 is FQNEAQ in the germline V gene (reference sequence). V gave up 2 bases and J gave up 3 bases; unmatched junction bases: 4. The CDR3 contains 15 residues. The DNA for the CDR3 is TGTGCCAGCAGCTTATTCCGGGACAGGGAAGAGACCCAGTACTTC. Amino acids: CASSLFRDREETQYF.

Notes on this clonotype: This clone may be a read error of a much larger clone one base away. This sequence joins TRBV28 and TRBJ1-4; D is possibly TRBD1 (6 bases). The CDR3 loop spans 17 amino acids. The germline CDR1 and CDR2 sequences are MDHEN and SYDVKM. The CDR3 protein is CASSFEGRNRAREKLLF. The CDR3 DNA follows: TGTGCCAGCAGTTTCGAGGGTAGAAACAGGGCAAGGGAAAAACTGTTATTT. Full variable domain (outside the CDR3, taken from reference TRBV28 and TRBJ1-4): DVKVTQSSRYLVKRTGEKVFLECVQDMDHENMFWYRQDPGLGLRLIYFSYDVKMKEKGDIPEGYSVSREKKERFSLILESASTNQTSMYLCASSFEGRNRAREKLLFGSGTQLSVL.

The CDR3 reads CASSLGLVYYTDTQYF. The DNA of the CDR3 is TGTGCCAGCAGCCTAGGACTAGTTTACTACACAGATACGCAGTATTTT. This chain links TRBV12-3 or TRBV12-4 with TRBJ2-3, with 7 bases that match TRBD2. V lost 6 bases to trimming and J lost 2 bases; unmatched junction nucleotides: 11. This CDR3 is 16 amino acids long.

CDR3 in amino acids: CASCKEGVYGYTF. The CDR3 bases are TGTGCCAGCTGCAAAGAGGGGGTCTATGGCTACACCTTC. This chain connects TRBV21-1 to TRBJ1-2; whether TRBD1, the table's D call, matches the DNA was not checked. TRBV21-1 is labeled a pseudogene. CDR3 length equals 13 residues.

In its sample, this clonotype was seen a few times. The J gene is TRBJ1-2, the V gene TRBV13, with D possibly TRBD1 on 5 matching bases. The CDR3 covers 13 residues. Germline CDR1 and CDR2: PRHDT and FYEKMQ (reference sequence). V was pared by 6 bases and J by 4 bases, with 12 bases between. Written as DNA, the CDR3 is TGTGCCAGCAGTTCGTTGGGGGGCTATGGCTACACCTTC. Translation gives CASSSLGGYGYTF.

The rearrangement joins TRBV19 to TRBJ1-1; tentative D call: TRBD1 (5 bases). The V gene's germline CDR1 is LNHDA and CDR2 SQIVND (reference sequence). This CDR3 has 14 amino acids. V was shortened by 6 bases and J by 3 bases, with 14 bases between the two germline ends. CDR3 sequence (DNA): TGTGCCAGTAGAACCCCCCAGGGATACACTGAAGCTTTCTTT. It translates to CASRTPQGYTEAFF.

In its sample, this clonotype was seen a few times. The rearrangement uses TRBV7-2 and TRBJ2-7, with D uncertain. Per germline, CDR1 SGHTA and CDR2 FQGNSA. The CDR3 is 13 amino acids. The V gene lost 5 bases and the J gene lost 3 bases, with 11 bases spanning the gap. In DNA form, the CDR3 reads TGTGCCAGCAGCCGAAGCCGATTCTACGAGCAGTACTTC. Protein sequence: CASSRSRFYEQYF.

A note on this clonotype: At one boundary the junction diverges from the germline segment, which might be a read error. This sequence joins TRBV7-3 and TRBJ2-2; perhaps TRBD2 as D (5 bases). From germline, CDR1 is SGHTA and CDR2 FQGTGA. The CDR3 has 14 amino acids. The CDR3 coding sequence is TGTGCCAGCAGCTTATTGGGTTCCCCCGGGGAGCTGCTTTTT. Protein product: CASSLLGSPGELLF.

The V call is TRBV29-1, the J call TRBJ2-1; tentative D call: TRBD2 (6 bases). Germline V CDR1 and CDR2: SQVTM, ANQGSEA. This CDR3 is 15 amino acids long. The germline V and J ends were trimmed by 5 bases and 6 bases, with 20 bases remaining between them. For the CDR3, the DNA is TGCAGCGTTCGGGGGACCGTGAAGATTATCAATGAGCAGTTCTTC. This gives the protein CSVRGTVKIINEQFF.

This clonotype was found many times. The CDR3: CASSPSMASLNTEAFF. CDR3 nucleotides: TGTGCCAGCAGCCCATCTATGGCTAGTCTGAACACTGAAGCTTTCTTT. V gene TRBV7-8 combines with J gene TRBJ1-1; D gene uncertain. The CDR3 runs 16 residues. The V gene lost 5 bases and the J gene lost 0 bases, with 16 bases spanning the gap. Germline assignment: CDR1 SGHVS and CDR2 FQNEAQ. Variable domain in full (rest from reference TRBV7-8 and TRBJ1-1): GAGVSQSPRYKVAKRGQDVALRCDPISGHVSLFWYQQALGQGPEFLTYFQNEAQLDKSGLPSDRFFAERPEGSVSTLKIQRTQQEDSAVYLCASSPSMASLNTEAFFGQGTRLTVV.

The V gene is TRBV28, the J gene TRBJ2-3; 14 bases are shared with TRBD2. CDR1 MDHEN and CDR2 SYDVKM come from the germline V gene. The CDR3 runs 17 residues. After removal of 6 bases from V and 6 bases from J, the junction contained 11 bases not matched to a gene. The CDR3 sequence: CASSPSLGLAGVDTQYF. The CDR3 nucleotides are TGTGCCAGCAGCCCTTCCTTGGGACTAGCGGGAGTGGATACGCAGTATTTT.

This clonotype was seen repeatedly, ten times or more. The V gene is TRBV28, the J gene TRBJ2-7, with D possibly being TRBD2 (5 bases). The CDR3 extends over 15 amino acids. The V end was cut by 3 bases, the J end by 0 bases, with 12 bases between. CDR1 is MDHEN, CDR2 SYDVKM, per germline. The CDR3 loop reads CASSFGGLSSYEQYF. The CDR3 DNA reads as TGTGCCAGCAGTTTTGGAGGACTCAGCTCCTACGAGCAGTACTTC.

This clonotype was recorded a few times. The chain employs TRBV4-3 and TRBJ2-6; D uncertain. V was trimmed by 4 bases and J by 1 base, leaving 8 bases between them. Per the germline V gene, CDR1 is LGHNA and CDR2 is YSLEER. The CDR3 is 15 amino acids. CDR3 region: CASSPFVSGANVLTF. DNA of the CDR3: TGCGCCAGCAGCCCTTTTGTTTCTGGGGCCAACGTCCTGACTTTC.

This clonotype was seen a handful of times. At one of its ends the junction is not consistent with the germline gene, which may arise from a read error. This chain links TRBV5-6 with TRBJ1-1; TRBD1 is a possible D gene (6 bases). CDR1 and CDR2 from the germline V gene are SGHDT and YYEEEE. The CDR3 consists of 12 residues. Written as DNA, the CDR3 is TGTCCCAGCAGTCGGGGGGGGGCCATAACTTTCTTT. Amino acid sequence: CPSSRGGAITFF.

Only one count was recorded for this clonotype. Possible read error: a much larger clone is one base away. V is TRBV28 and J is TRBJ1-1; perhaps TRBD1 as D (5 bases). CDR3 length equals 16 residues. From germline, CDR1 is MDHEN and CDR2 SYDVKM. The germline V and J ends were trimmed by 11 bases and 3 bases, with 25 bases remaining between them. CDR3: CASNGVGRGADTEAFF. The CDR3, as DNA: TGTGCCTCCAATGGGGTTGGGAGGGGAGCGGACACTGAAGCTTTCTTT.

This clonotype has at least ten counts. V is TRBV29-1 and J is TRBJ2-7; 7 bases map to TRBD1. V was pared by 3 bases and J by 7 bases, with 6 bases of the junction left unmatched. The V gene's germline CDR1 is SQVTM and CDR2 ANQGSEA. This CDR3 is built from 12 residues. The chain's CDR3 is CSVEAGGSEQYF. DNA of the CDR3: TGCAGCGTTGAGGCAGGGGGTTCGGAGCAGTACTTC.